These 26 T cell receptor beta chains originate from one sample sequenced in a study of blood T cell repertoires in COVID-19 (dated by TCRdb to about 2020). Library construction relied on the immunoSEQ multiplex PCR assay. Here the immuneACCESS table is served through TCRdb, limited to in-frame sequences with V and J called. Missing clones are a known gap in these copies; in checked studies unresolved V genes cover under half, and the rest lacks a known reason. The sample table lists about 280,000 clones, roughly 89% of them with a count of one. 11% of the sample comes from the top ten. The sample comprised peripheral blood. The receptor source for this set is a woman aged 25 to 39 with COVID-19, enrolled during active disease.

This clone was seen only a few times. This chain joins TRBV5-6 and TRBJ2-7, with a possible D match to TRBD1 (5 bases). Germline-derived CDR1 and CDR2 are SGHDT and YYEEEE. The CDR3 consists of 14 residues. V was pared by 0 bases and J by 3 bases, with 10 bases between. CDR3 sequence (DNA): TGTGCCAGCAGCTTGGGGGGCGGAATCTACGAGCAGTACTTC. Amino acid sequence: CASSLGGGIYEQYF.

There are a few counts of this clone. This chain links TRBV11-2 with TRBJ1-1; D is unresolved. Germline CDR1 SGHAT, CDR2 FQNNGV. The V end was cut by 3 bases, the J end by 1 base, with 3 bases between. CDR3 length: 12 residues. DNA for the CDR3: TGTGCCAGCAGCTTCGGGAACACTGAAGCTTTCTTT. The encoded protein is CASSFGNTEAFF.

The V call is TRBV11-2, the J call TRBJ1-6; the D gene is possibly TRBD1 (5 bases). Trimming removed 0 bases from V and 8 bases from J, with 11 bases in between. CDR3 size: 15 residues. Germline loops: CDR1 SGHAT, CDR2 FQNNGV. Here the CDR3 DNA reads TGTGCCAGCAGCTTAGAGTGGGACTACTATTCACCCCTCCACTTT. Amino acids: CASSLEWDYYSPLHF.

This clone was counted between two and nine times. The chain is built from TRBV12-5 and TRBJ1-3; TRBD1 is a possible D gene (5 bases). The CDR3 has 14 amino acids. The germline V gene encodes CDR1 LGHNT and CDR2 FRNRAP. Between the trimmed V and J ends, which lost 6 bases and 7 bases, there was a span of 16 bases. CDR3 in DNA: TGTGCTAGTGGCTCCCAAAGGGGCTTTAACACCATATATTTT. Its translation is CASGSQRGFNTIYF. Combining the CDR3 with reference TRBV12-5 and TRBJ1-3 gives the whole variable domain DARVTQTPRHKVTEMGQEVTMRCQPILGHNTVFWYRQTMMQGLELLAYFRNRAPLDDSGMPKDRFSAEMPDATLATLKIQPSEPRDSAVYFCASGSQRGFNTIYFGEGSWLTVV.

V is TRBV5-1 and J is TRBJ1-1; the match to TRBD1 covers 7 bases. Trimming cost V 2 bases and J 5 bases; bases outside gene matches: 15. Germline assignment: CDR1 SGHRS and CDR2 YFSETQ. CDR3 size: 17 residues. The CDR3 coding sequence is TGCGCCAGCAGCTTATCTCCTATAAGACAGGGCGAGACTGAAGCTTTCTTT. It encodes CASSLSPIRQGETEAFF.

V gene TRBV5-1 combines with J gene TRBJ2-1, with D possibly TRBD2 on 6 matching bases. The CDR3 spans 15 residues. Germline-derived CDR1 and CDR2 are SGHRS and YFSETQ. The ends were cut back, 2 bases at V and 0 bases at J, with 9 bases in the middle. CDR3 in DNA: TGCGCCAGCAGCTTTGACGGGAGCTCCTACAATGAGCAGTTCTTC. Translation gives CASSFDGSSYNEQFF.

V usage is TRBV30 and J usage is TRBJ1-3; tentative D call: TRBD1 (5 bases). This CDR3 comprises 14 residues. Trimming shortened V by 4 bases and J by 0 bases, and 10 bases separated the two germline ends. CDR1 and CDR2 (germline): GTSNPN, SVGIG (reference sequence). CDR3: CAWTTGNSGNTIYF. CDR3 in DNA: TGTGCCTGGACCACAGGAAACTCTGGAAACACCATATATTTT.

This chain joins TRBV5-5 and TRBJ1-1, with a weak D call TRBD1 (6 bases). The CDR3 runs to 12 residues. Germline V lookup: CDR1 SGHKS, CDR2 YYEKEE (reference sequence). Trimming shortened V by 5 bases and J by 11 bases, and 16 bases separated the two germline ends. CDR3: CASSLQGRRAFF. The CDR3 DNA follows: TGTGCCAGCAGTTTACAGGGACGGCGGGCTTTCTTT.

CDR3 in DNA: TGTGCCAGCAGCTCGACAGGGGCTCAGGGCTACACCTTC. Its translation is CASSSTGAQGYTF. V and J are TRBV6-5 and TRBJ1-2; TRBD1 matches 8 bases. After removal of 6 bases from V and 8 bases from J, the junction contained 8 bases not matched to a gene. This CDR3 has 13 residues. Per the germline V gene, CDR1 is MNHEY and CDR2 is SVGAGI.

The chain couples TRBV25-1 to TRBJ1-6; a possible D gene is TRBD1 (6 bases). The germline V gene has CDR1 MGHDK and CDR2 SYGVNS. Trimming removed 4 bases at V and 7 bases at J, with 11 bases between. The CDR3 consists of 14 residues. The CDR3 protein is CASSVGHMNSPLHF. As DNA, the CDR3 is TGTGCCAGCAGTGTGGGACACATGAATTCACCCCTCCACTTT.

The chain links TRBV28 to TRBJ2-5; TRBD2 agrees at 10 bases. This CDR3 has 16 residues. Per the germline V gene, CDR1 is MDHEN and CDR2 is SYDVKM. V was clipped by 5 bases and J by 0 bases; unmatched bases: 6. CDR3 bases: TGTGCCAGCAGTGGGGGCCTAGCGGGGGACCAAGAGACCCAGTACTTC. This encodes CASSGGLAGDQETQYF.

The chain recombines TRBV9 with TRBJ1-3; 9 bases match TRBD1. Trimming cost V 4 bases and J 4 bases; bases outside gene matches: 3. The CDR3 covers 14 residues. The germline V gene encodes CDR1 SGDLS and CDR2 YYNGEE. The CDR3 bases are TGTGCCAGCAGCCGACAGGGGGGAGGAAACACCATATATTTT. This codes for CASSRQGGGNTIYF. The full variable domain, in which reference TRBV9 and TRBJ1-3 provide the parts outside the CDR3, is DSGVTQTPKHLITATGQRVTLRCSPRSGDLSVYWYQQSLDQGLQFLIQYYNGEERAKGNILERFSAQQFPDLHSELNLSSLELGDSALYFCASSRQGGGNTIYFGEGSWLTVV.

DNA of the CDR3: TGTGCCAGCAGCTTAGAGGGACAGGGTTACCACGAGCAGTACTTC. It yields the protein CASSLEGQGYHEQYF. The chain is built from TRBV7-8 and TRBJ2-7, with 9 bases that match TRBD1. Germline V gene lookup returns CDR1 SGHVS and CDR2 FQNEAQ. There are 15 residues in the CDR3. V was pared by 1 base and J by 5 bases, with 6 bases of the junction left unmatched.

This clone occurred once. The V call is TRBV21-1, the J call TRBJ1-1; the listed D gene, TRBD1, was not tested against the DNA. TRBV21-1 is a pseudogene locus. There are 14 residues in the CDR3. The CDR3 DNA sequence: TGTGCCAGCAGGGACAGAATAAGGAACACTGAAGCTTTCTTT. Protein: CASRDRIRNTEAFF.

This clone has only a few counts. This chain joins TRBV6-5 and TRBJ1-5; 9 nucleotides line up with TRBD1. V lost 5 bases and J lost 7; bases outside the gene matches: 6. Germline V CDR1 and CDR2: MNHEY, SVGAGI. The CDR3 runs to 14 residues. The CDR3 bases are TGTGCCAGCAGTAAGACAGGGGGACGGCAGCCCCAGCATTTT. This encodes CASSKTGGRQPQHF.

This rearrangement joins TRBV19 to TRBJ1-3; D is perhaps TRBD1 (6 bases). The CDR3 length is 15 residues. The V gene lost 0 bases and the J gene lost 3 bases, with 9 bases spanning the gap. The germline V gene encodes CDR1 LNHDA and CDR2 SQIVND (reference sequence). CDR3 residues: CASSIEGARGNTIYF. The CDR3 nucleotides are TGTGCCAGTAGTATAGAGGGGGCGCGTGGAAACACCATATATTTT.

This sequence joins TRBV28 and TRBJ2-2; 8 nucleotides match TRBD2. The CDR3 is made up of 18 amino acids. Germline CDR1 and CDR2: MDHEN and SYDVKM. Trimming removed 2 bases from V and 5 bases from J; junction bases left unmatched: 13. The CDR3 loop is CASSLPIRAGGGTGELFF. The CDR3, as DNA: TGTGCCAGCAGTTTACCCATCCGGGCGGGGGGAGGAACCGGGGAGCTGTTTTTT.

The CDR3 region has the DNA TGTGCCAGCTCACCACGGGCAGGGCACCCCCAAGAGACCCAGTACTTC. Its protein is CASSPRAGHPQETQYF. The V call is TRBV18, the J call TRBJ2-5, with D possibly being TRBD1 (5 bases). Germline loops: CDR1 KGHSH, CDR2 LQKENI. Trimming removed 1 base at V and 1 base at J, with 13 bases between. This CDR3 is 16 amino acids long.

This sequence joins TRBV18 and TRBJ2-7; TRBD1 is a possible D gene (5 bases). Trimming left V 3 bases short and J 1 base short, with 7 bases between. From germline, CDR1 is KGHSH and CDR2 LQKENI. The CDR3 has 13 residues. The CDR3, as DNA: TGTGCCAGCTCACCGTCAGGGTCCTACGAGCAGTACTTC. Its protein product is CASSPSGSYEQYF. The entire variable domain, with the rest obtained from reference TRBV18 and TRBJ2-7, is as follows: NAGVMQNPRHLVRRRGQEARLRCSPMKGHSHVYWYRQLPEEGLKFMVYLQKENIIDESGMPKERFSAEFPKEGPSILRIQQVVRGDSAAYFCASSPSGSYEQYFGPGTRLTVT.

This clone came up a few times. This chain uses TRBV7-8 with TRBJ1-2; 7 nucleotides agree with TRBD1. V shed 4 bases, J shed 8 bases, and the junction held 16 bases outside the gene matches. The CDR3 is 16 residues long. Germline V gene lookup returns CDR1 SGHVS and CDR2 FQNEAQ. DNA of the CDR3: TGTGCCAGCAGCTCCGAATCCATTGACAGGGTTGGAGGCTACACCTTC. It specifies CASSSESIDRVGGYTF.

V is TRBV5-4 and J is TRBJ2-2; TRBD1 matches 8 bases. This CDR3 spans 16 amino acids. Germline trimming cut 7 bases from V and 6 bases from J; bases unmatched to any gene: 14. The germline CDR1 and CDR2 sequences are SGHNT and YYREEE (reference sequence). The CDR3 loop reads CASLSRGQGSPGELFF. CDR3 bases: TGTGCCAGCCTCTCCAGGGGGCAGGGATCTCCCGGGGAGCTGTTTTTT.

J is TRBJ1-6 and V is TRBV19; unclear D gene. The germline CDR1 and CDR2 sequences are LNHDA and SQIVND (reference sequence). V was shortened by 3 bases and J by 8 bases, with 5 bases between the two germline ends. The CDR3 contains 12 residues. The CDR3 spells CASSIRDSPLHF. CDR3 bases: TGTGCCAGTAGTATCCGGGATTCACCCCTCCACTTT.

The chain is built from TRBV29-1 and TRBJ2-7; TRBD2 might be the D (5 bases). Germline loops: CDR1 SQVTM, CDR2 ANQGSEA. V lost 3 bases and J 4 bases, leaving 22 bases between the germline ends. The CDR3 is 16 amino acids. The CDR3 sequence: CSVEARVGRVPYEQYF. The DNA for the CDR3 is TGCAGCGTTGAGGCGCGGGTCGGTCGGGTGCCATACGAGCAGTACTTC.

V is TRBV5-1 and J is TRBJ2-7; D gene unclear. From germline, CDR1 is SGHRS and CDR2 YFSETQ. Trimming cost V 1 base and J 1 base, with 9 bases left between them. CDR3 size: 14 residues. CDR3 protein: CASSLLPGSYEQYF. CDR3 sequence (DNA): TGCGCCAGCAGCTTGCTTCCAGGTTCCTACGAGCAGTACTTC.

V usage is TRBV11-2 and J usage is TRBJ1-2; TRBD1 matches at 11 bases. Trimming took 5 bases from V and 12 from J; bases not matched to a gene: 8. The germline V gene encodes CDR1 SGHAT and CDR2 FQNNGV. The CDR3 totals 13 residues. In DNA, the CDR3 is TGTGCCAGCAGCCCGAACCGGGACAGGGGGAACACCTTC. Its translation: CASSPNRDRGNTF.

J is TRBJ2-7 and V is TRBV20-1; 11 nucleotides align to TRBD2. The germline V gene encodes CDR1 DFQATT and CDR2 SNEGSKA (reference sequence). Trimming took 3 bases from V and 4 from J; bases not matched to a gene: 17. The CDR3 length is 18 residues. The chain's CDR3 is CSASFLSLAGGLQYEQYF. The CDR3, as DNA: TGCAGTGCTAGTTTTTTATCGCTAGCGGGGGGTTTACAGTACGAGCAGTACTTC.